The clone carrying this T cell receptor beta chain has only a few counts. V was shortened by 0 bases and J by 0 bases, with 17 bases between the two germline ends. Germline loops: CDR1 LNHNV, CDR2 YYDKDF (reference sequence). CDR3 length: 18 residues. TCRdb fed the RT-PCR reads into MiXCR, producing one record per CDR3 protein. The sample gives about 700,000 distinct CDR3 sequences, 12% to 15% of which show up once; 3% to 4.5% is in the top ten. This chain joins TRBV15 and TRBJ1-2; tentative D call: TRBD1 (5 bases). The TCR originated in a female donor in good health, serving as a healthy control. Sequencing was performed on memory CD4+ T cells from blood. This chain's CDR3 is CATSRDRGTVGANYGYTF. As DNA, the CDR3 is TGTGCCACCAGCAGAGATAGGGGCACAGTGGGAGCTAACTATGGCTACACCTTC.